This T cell receptor (beta chain) was sequenced during a study of T cells after yellow fever vaccination. Study context: Fractions with few cells were prepared using SMART-Seq v4 Ultra Low Input.

Generation of TCR cDNA used 5'RACE template switching (which added a universal primer site and UMIs). TCRdb redid the calling of the 5' RACE reads with MiXCR, one entry per CDR3 protein. Among a few hundred thousand distinct CDR3 sequences listed, about a sixth were seen once. Notes on the study in general: On re-exposure, the response was weaker but peaked faster, at day 5 versus 15.

V shed 2 bases and J 3 bases; nucleotides not matched to a gene: 9. CDR1 SGHNT and CDR2 YENEEA come from the germline V gene. The length of the CDR3 is 17 residues. This clonotype has at least ten counts. No antigen is known for it. The source material was PBMCs, sampled less than 6 days after the first yellow fever vaccination. The TCR sequence derives from a man younger than 35 who received the YFV17D yellow fever vaccine. The chain joins TRBV11-3 to TRBJ2-1; 8 bases agree with TRBD2. In DNA form, the CDR3 reads TGTGCCAGCAGCTTACAGGGGCCCGGGGGGGACTACAATGAGCAGTTCTTC. Its translation: CASSLQGPGGDYNEQFF.